This TCR beta chain was profiled in a study of beta chain features in type 1 diabetes. Study-wide results and caveats: Type 1 diabetes patients had moderately but significantly shorter TCRB CDR3s in all four CD4+ subsets.

Expressed TCRB transcripts were sequenced because the entire RNA isolate underwent reverse transcription. Using immunoSEQ multiplex PCR, the repertoire was profiled, and TCRdb retains in-frame clones only, with some absent. The sample records 55,000 to 85,000 clones, nearly 50% being singletons. Germline V gives CDR1 SGHRS, CDR2 YFSETQ. V lost 4 bases to trimming and J lost 0 bases; unmatched junction nucleotides: 8. The CDR3 is 17 amino acids. This clone has a single count. As yet, its antigen is unknown. The authors obtained over 98% purity in all sorted populations. J is TRBJ2-3 and V is TRBV5-1; TRBD2 agrees at 10 bases. Sequences were obtained from central memory CD4+ T cells from blood. The origin of this receptor is a man aged 25 to 40 with type 1 diabetes. CDR3 in amino acids: CASSLSERGGSTDTQYF. The CDR3 DNA reads TGCGCCAGCAGCCTATCTGAGCGGGGGGGCAGCACAGATACGCAGTATTTT.